This T cell receptor beta chain was recorded in a study of CD8 T cells in Susac syndrome. On the study more broadly: Active disease was present in roughly 6 of the sequenced Susac syndrome patients, and remission in eight or nine.

The RNA input was about 0.45 to 1 ug, and it was reverse transcribed with random hexamers. TCR beta CDR3 was amplified by immunoSEQ covering 54 Vbeta and 13 Jbeta. One entry per CDR3 protein, called by TCRdb with MiXCR from the immunoSEQ multiplex PCR reads. The data contain about 150,000 distinct CDR3 sequences, approximately 96% of them seen just once; the ten biggest clones take up over 0.075%. Whole-study results and caveats: Clonal expansion was missing from Susac syndrome CD4+ T cell repertoires.

The germline gives CDR1 DFQATT, CDR2 SNEGSKA (reference sequence). The CDR3 consists of 12 residues. V was clipped by 7 bases and J by 4 bases, with 13 bases between them. As concerns this clonotype: Antigen specificity is unknown.

Sequencing of TCR beta, carried out with a high-throughput approach, was applied to CD8+ and CD4+ T cells from the blood. V and J are TRBV20-1 and TRBJ1-2, with D possibly TRBD1 on 5 matching bases. This sequence originates from a human donor with Susac syndrome. The sequencing input was CD4+ T cells from PBMCs. The CDR3 here is CSDLTGVYGYTF. The CDR3 DNA is TGCAGTGATCTAACAGGAGTCTATGGCTACACCTTC.